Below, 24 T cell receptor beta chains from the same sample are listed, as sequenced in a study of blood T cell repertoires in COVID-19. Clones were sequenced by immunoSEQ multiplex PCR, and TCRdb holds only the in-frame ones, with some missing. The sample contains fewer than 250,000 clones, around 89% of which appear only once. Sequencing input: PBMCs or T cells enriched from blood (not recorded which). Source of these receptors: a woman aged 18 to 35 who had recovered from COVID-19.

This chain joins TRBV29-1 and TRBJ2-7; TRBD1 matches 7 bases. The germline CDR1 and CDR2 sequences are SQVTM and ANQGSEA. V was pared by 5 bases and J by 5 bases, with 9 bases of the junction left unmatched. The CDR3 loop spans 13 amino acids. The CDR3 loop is CSVTTGTFDEQYF. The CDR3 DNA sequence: TGCAGCGTTACGACAGGGACGTTCGACGAGCAGTACTTC.

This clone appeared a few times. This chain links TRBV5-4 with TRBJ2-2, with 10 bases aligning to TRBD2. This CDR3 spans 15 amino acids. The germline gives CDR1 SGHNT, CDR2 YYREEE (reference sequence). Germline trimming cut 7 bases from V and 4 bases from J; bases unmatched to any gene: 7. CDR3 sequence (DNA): TGTGCCAGCTGGAGCGGGGGGGCCCGCACCGGGGAGCTGTTTTTT. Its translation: CASWSGGARTGELFF.

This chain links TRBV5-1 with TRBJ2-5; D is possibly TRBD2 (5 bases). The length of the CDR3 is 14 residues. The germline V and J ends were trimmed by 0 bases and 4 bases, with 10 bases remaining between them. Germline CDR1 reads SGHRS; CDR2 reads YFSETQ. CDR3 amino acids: CASSLARGRETQYF. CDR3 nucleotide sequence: TGCGCCAGCAGCTTGGCCAGAGGGAGAGAGACCCAGTACTTC.

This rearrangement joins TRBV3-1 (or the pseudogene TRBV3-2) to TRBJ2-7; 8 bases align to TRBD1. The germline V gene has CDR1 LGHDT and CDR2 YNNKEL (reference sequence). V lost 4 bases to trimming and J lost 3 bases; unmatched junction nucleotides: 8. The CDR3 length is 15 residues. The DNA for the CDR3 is TGTGCCAGCAGCCCCCAGACAGGGGCTGGCTACGAGCAGTACTTC. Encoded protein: CASSPQTGAGYEQYF.

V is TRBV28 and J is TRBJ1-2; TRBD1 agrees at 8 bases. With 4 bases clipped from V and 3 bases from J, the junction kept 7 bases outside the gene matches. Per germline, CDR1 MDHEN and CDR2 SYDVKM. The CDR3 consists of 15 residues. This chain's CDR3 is CASSSSGGFYYGYTF. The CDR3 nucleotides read TGTGCCAGCAGTTCGTCAGGGGGCTTTTACTATGGCTACACCTTC.

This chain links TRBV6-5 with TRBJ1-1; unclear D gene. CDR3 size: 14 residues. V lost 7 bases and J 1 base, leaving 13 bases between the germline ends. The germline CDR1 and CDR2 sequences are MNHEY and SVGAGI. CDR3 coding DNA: TGTGCCAGCAAAGGACGGGAACCGAACACTGAAGCTTTCTTT. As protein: CASKGREPNTEAFF.

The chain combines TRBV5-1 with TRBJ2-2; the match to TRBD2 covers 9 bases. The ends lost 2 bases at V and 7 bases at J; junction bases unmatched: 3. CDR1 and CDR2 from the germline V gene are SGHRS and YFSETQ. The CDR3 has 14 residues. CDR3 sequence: CASSFSGGHGELFF. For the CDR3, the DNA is TGCGCCAGCAGCTTTAGCGGGGGCCACGGGGAGCTGTTTTTT.

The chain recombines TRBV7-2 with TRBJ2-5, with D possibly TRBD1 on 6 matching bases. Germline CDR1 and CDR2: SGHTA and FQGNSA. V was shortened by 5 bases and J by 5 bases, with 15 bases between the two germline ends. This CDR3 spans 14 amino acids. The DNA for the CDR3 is TGTGCCAGCAGCCCAGCAGGGGCCCGGGAGACCCAGTACTTC. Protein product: CASSPAGARETQYF.

CDR3 loop: CASRGAEDTQYF. The CDR3 DNA is TGCGCCAGCAGAGGGGCAGAAGATACGCAGTATTTT. This chain uses TRBV10-1 with TRBJ2-3; TRBD1 might be the D (5 bases). The V gene lost 6 bases and the J gene lost 5 bases, with 9 bases spanning the gap. The germline CDR1 and CDR2 sequences are WNHNN and SYGVQD (reference sequence). The CDR3 is 12 amino acids.

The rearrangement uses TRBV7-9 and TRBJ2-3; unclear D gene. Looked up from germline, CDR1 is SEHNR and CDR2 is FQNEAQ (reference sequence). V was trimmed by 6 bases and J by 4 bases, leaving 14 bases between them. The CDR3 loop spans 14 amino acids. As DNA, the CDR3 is TGTGCCAGCAGAGCCACGGTAGTAGCAGATACGCAGTATTTT. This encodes CASRATVVADTQYF.

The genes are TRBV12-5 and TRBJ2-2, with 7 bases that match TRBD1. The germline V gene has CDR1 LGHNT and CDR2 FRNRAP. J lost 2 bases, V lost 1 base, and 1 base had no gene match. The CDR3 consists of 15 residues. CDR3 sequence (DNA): TGTGCTAGTGGTTTGGAGGGGGCAAACACCGGGGAGCTGTTTTTT. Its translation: CASGLEGANTGELFF.

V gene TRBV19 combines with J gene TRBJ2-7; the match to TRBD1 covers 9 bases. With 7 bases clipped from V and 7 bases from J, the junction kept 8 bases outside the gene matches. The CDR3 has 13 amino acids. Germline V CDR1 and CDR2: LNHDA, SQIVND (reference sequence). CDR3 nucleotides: TGTGCCAGTACCGAACAGGGGGCGCGAGAGCAGTACTTC. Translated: CASTEQGAREQYF.

CDR3: CASSLTGYSMNTEAFF. For the CDR3, the DNA is TGTGCCAGCTCACTCACAGGATACTCGATGAACACTGAAGCTTTCTTT. The J gene is TRBJ1-1, the V gene TRBV18, with D tentatively TRBD1 (5 bases). Germline CDR1 KGHSH, CDR2 LQKENI. The V gene lost 4 bases and the J gene lost 0 bases, with 15 bases spanning the gap. The CDR3 totals 16 residues.

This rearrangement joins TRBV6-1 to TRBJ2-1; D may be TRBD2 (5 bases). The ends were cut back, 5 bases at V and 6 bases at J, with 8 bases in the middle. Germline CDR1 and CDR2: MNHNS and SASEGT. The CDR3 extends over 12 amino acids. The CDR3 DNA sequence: TGTGCCAGCAGTTGGACTGTCAATGAGCAGTTCTTC. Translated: CASSWTVNEQFF.

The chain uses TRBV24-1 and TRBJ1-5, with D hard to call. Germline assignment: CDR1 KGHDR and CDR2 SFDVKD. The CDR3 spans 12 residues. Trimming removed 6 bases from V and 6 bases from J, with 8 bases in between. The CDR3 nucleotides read TGTGCCACCAGTTTATCCCTTCAGCCCCAGCATTTT. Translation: CATSLSLQPQHF.

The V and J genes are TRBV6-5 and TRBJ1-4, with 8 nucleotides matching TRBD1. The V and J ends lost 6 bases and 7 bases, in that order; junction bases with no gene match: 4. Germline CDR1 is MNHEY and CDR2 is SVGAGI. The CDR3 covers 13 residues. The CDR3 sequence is CASRDRATEKLFF. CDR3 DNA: TGTGCCAGCAGGGACAGGGCTACTGAAAAACTGTTTTTT.

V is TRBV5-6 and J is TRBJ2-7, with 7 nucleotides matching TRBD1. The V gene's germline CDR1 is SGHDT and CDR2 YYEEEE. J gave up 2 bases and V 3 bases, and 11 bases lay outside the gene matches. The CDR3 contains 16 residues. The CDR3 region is CASSSPTGATPYEQYF. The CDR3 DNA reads TGTGCCAGCAGCTCCCCCACAGGGGCGACACCCTACGAGCAGTACTTC.

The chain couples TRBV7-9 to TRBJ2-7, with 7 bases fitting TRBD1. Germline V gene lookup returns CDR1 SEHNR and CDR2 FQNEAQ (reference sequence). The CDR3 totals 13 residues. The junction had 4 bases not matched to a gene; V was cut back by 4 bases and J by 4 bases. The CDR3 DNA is TGTGCCAGCAGCTCCCAGGGGGTTTACGAGCAGTACTTC. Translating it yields CASSSQGVYEQYF.

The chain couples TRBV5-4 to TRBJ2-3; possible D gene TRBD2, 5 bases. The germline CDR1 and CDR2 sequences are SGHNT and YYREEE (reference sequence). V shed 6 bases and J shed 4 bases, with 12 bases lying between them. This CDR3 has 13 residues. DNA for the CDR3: TGTGCCAGCAACCGGGGAATGTCAGATACGCAGTATTTT. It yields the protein CASNRGMSDTQYF.

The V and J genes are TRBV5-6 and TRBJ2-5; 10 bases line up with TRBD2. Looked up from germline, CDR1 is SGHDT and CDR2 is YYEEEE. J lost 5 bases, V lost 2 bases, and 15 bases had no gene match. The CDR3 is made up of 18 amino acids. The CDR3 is CASSLIGSSGGAEETQYF. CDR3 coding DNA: TGTGCCAGCAGCTTAATTGGCTCGAGCGGGGGGGCCGAGGAGACCCAGTACTTC. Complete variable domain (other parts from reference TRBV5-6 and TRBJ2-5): DAGVTQSPTHLIKTRGQQVTLRCSPKSGHDTVSWYQQALGQGPQFIFQYYEEEERQRGNFPDRFSGHQFPNYSSELNVNALLLGDSALYLCASSLIGSSGGAEETQYFGPGTRLLVL.

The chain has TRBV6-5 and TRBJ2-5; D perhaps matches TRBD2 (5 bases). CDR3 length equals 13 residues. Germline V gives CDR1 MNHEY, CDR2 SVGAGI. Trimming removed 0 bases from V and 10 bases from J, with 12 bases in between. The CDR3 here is CASSYSTGKGQYF. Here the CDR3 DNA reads TGTGCCAGCAGTTACTCGACGGGGAAAGGCCAGTACTTC.

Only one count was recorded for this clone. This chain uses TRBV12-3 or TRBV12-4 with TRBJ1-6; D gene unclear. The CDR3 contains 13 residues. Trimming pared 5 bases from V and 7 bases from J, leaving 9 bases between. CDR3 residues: CASSAAGNSPLHF. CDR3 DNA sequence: TGTGCCAGCAGTGCTGCCGGGAATTCACCCCTCCACTTT.

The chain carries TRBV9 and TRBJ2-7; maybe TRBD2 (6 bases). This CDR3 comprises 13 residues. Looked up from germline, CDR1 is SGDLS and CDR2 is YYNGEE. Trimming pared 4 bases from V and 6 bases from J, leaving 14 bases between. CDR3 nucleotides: TGTGCCAGCAGCTTGGGGGGTAGGGCCGAGCAGTACTTC. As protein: CASSLGGRAEQYF.

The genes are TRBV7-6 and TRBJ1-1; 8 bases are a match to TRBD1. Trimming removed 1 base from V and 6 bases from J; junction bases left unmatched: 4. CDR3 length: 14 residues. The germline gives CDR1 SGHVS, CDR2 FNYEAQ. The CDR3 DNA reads TGTGCCAGCAGCTTAGGTCAGGGGGCATCTGAAGCTTTCTTT. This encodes CASSLGQGASEAFF.